This T cell receptor beta chain was recorded in a study of blood T cell repertoires in COVID-19. Study in general: The United States, Italy and Spain were the sources of the acute and convalescent COVID-19 samples. PBMCs, B-cell-depleted T cells, or T cells were the source of the cDNA or gDNA that made up the material.

Authors' processing steps: Reference gene primers were amplified, and this amplification served to estimate nucleated cell counts. Here immunoSEQ multiplex PCR was the method, and the copy in TCRdb shows in-frame clones only, minus some. That table supplies the V and J calls and clone size; D and trimming were determined from the DNA. The table records over 200,000 clones, 70% to 90% of them present only once. Germline V gene sequence: CDR1 PRHDT, CDR2 FYEKMQ (reference sequence). The CDR3 extends over 15 amino acids. After removal of 5 bases from V and 7 bases from J, the junction contained 13 bases not matched to a gene.

The J gene is TRBJ1-1, the V gene TRBV13, with 7 nucleotides matching TRBD1. The receptor was isolated from a woman in her thirties who had recovered from COVID-19. The sample consisted of peripheral blood. CDR3 sequence (DNA): TGTGCCAGCAGCACACCGGACAGGATAGGTCTTGAAGCTTTCTTT. Encoded protein: CASSTPDRIGLEAFF.